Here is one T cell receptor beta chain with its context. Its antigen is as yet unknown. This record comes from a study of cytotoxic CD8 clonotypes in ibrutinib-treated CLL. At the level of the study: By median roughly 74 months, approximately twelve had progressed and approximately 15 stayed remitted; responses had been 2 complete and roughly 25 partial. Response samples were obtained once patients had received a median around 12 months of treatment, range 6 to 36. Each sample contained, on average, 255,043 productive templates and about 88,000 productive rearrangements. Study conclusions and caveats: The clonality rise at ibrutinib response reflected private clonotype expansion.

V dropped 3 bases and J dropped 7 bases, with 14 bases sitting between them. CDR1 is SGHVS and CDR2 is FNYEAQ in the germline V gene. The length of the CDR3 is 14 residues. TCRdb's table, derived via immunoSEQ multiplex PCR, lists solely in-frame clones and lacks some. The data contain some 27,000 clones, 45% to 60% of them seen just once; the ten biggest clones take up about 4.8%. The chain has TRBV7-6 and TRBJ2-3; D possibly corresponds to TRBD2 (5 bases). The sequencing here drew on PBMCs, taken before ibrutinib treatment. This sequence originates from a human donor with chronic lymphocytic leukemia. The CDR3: CASSLVAAGNTQYF. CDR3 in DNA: TGTGCCAGCAGCTTGGTGGCGGCGGGCAATACGCAGTATTTT.